These 2 T cell receptor beta chains came from one sample sequenced in a study of shared T cell receptors in the human thymus (TCRdb year 2021). Libraries were constructed by the immunoSEQ multiplex PCR assay. Here the immuneACCESS table is served through TCRdb, limited to in-frame sequences with V and J called. Missing clones are a known gap in these copies; in checked studies unresolved V genes cover under half, and the rest lacks a known reason. The sample table records about 500,000 clones; approximately 78% of these occur just once. Of the sample, approximately 0.013% is held by the ten largest clones. These data were also reused for a study on human thymus T cells.

The sequenced sample consisted of thymocytes. All receptors derive from a boy under two years old with a congenital heart defect. Donor details come from another sample of the same person, matched by shared clones.

This chain connects TRBV9 to TRBJ2-1; 10 nucleotides agree with TRBD1. Germline values: CDR1 SGDLS, CDR2 YYNGEE. Trimming cost V 2 bases and J 0 bases; bases outside gene matches: 11. This CDR3 has 19 amino acids. The CDR3: CASSVQPTGGKSSYNEQFF. The DNA of the CDR3 is TGTGCCAGCAGCGTTCAACCGACAGGGGGCAAATCCTCCTACAATGAGCAGTTCTTC. The entire variable domain, with the rest obtained from reference TRBV9 and TRBJ2-1, is as follows: DSGVTQTPKHLITATGQRVTLRCSPRSGDLSVYWYQQSLDQGLQFLIQYYNGEERAKGNILERFSAQQFPDLHSELNLSSLELGDSALYFCASSVQPTGGKSSYNEQFFGPGTRLTVL.

This sequence joins TRBV28 and TRBJ1-2; unclear D gene. With 2 bases removed from V and 4 bases from J, the gap between germline ends came to 11 bases. The germline gives CDR1 MDHEN, CDR2 SYDVKM. The CDR3 length is 14 residues. The CDR3: CASSLPRPFYGYTF. DNA for the CDR3: TGTGCCAGCAGTTTACCTAGGCCATTCTATGGCTACACCTTC.